These 2 T cell receptor beta chains share one sample of origin, sequenced in a study of blood T cell repertoires in COVID-19. TCRdb's copy holds only in-frame clones and misses some; the assay was immunoSEQ multiplex PCR. The sample records approximately 360,000 clones, approximately 87% being singletons. The source material was PBMCs or T cells enriched from blood (not recorded which). These receptor sequences come from a woman aged 25-40 years with acute COVID-19.

Note on this clone: Germline and junction disagree at one end, which may indicate a read error. J is TRBJ1-5 and V is TRBV28; TRBD1 is a possible D gene (6 bases). Germline loops: CDR1 MDHEN, CDR2 SYDVKM. CDR3 length: 12 amino acids. In DNA form, the CDR3 reads TGTGCCAGCAGTTACTCAGGACAGCGCCAGCATTTT. It is translated as CASSYSGQRQHF.

The chain has TRBV6-5 and TRBJ1-4; D is possibly TRBD1 (5 bases). V was clipped by 0 bases and J by 4 bases, with 12 bases between them. Germline CDR1 is MNHEY and CDR2 is SVGAGI. There are 16 residues in the CDR3. The chain's CDR3 is CASSYSGGVFNEKLFF. CDR3 nucleotide sequence: TGTGCCAGCAGTTACTCCGGGGGGGTCTTTAATGAAAAACTGTTTTTT.